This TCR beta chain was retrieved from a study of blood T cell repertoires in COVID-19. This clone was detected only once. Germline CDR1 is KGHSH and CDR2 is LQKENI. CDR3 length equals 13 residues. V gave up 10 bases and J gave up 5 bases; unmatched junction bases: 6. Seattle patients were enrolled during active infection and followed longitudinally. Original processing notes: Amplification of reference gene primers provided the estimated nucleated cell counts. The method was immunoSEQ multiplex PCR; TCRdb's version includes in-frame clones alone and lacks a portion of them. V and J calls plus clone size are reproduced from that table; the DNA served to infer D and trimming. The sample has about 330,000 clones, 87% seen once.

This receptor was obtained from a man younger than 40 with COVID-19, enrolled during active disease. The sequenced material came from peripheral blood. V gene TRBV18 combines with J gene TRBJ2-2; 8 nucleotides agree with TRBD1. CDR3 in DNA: TGTGCCACCCAGGGGGCAAGTACCGGGGAGCTGTTTTTT. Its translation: CATQGASTGELFF.